The clone carrying this T cell receptor beta chain was counted between two and nine times. This CDR3 comprises 18 residues. V was trimmed by 0 bases and J by 0 bases, leaving 18 bases between them. Per the germline V gene, CDR1 is SGHRS and CDR2 is YFSETQ. The entry originates in a study of patients and donors after allogeneic stem cell transplantation. Each CDR3 protein is one row after TCRdb ran MiXCR on the RT-PCR reads. The sample holds roughly 880,000 distinct CDR3 sequences, over 15% seen once. The clonotype originates from a human donor who was either an allogeneic HSCT recipient or a stem cell or donor lymphocyte infusion donor (not recorded which). It is not recorded whose cells these are; they may come from a transplant donor. The sequencing input was blood, either unsorted or a sorted T cell fraction (not recorded which). The J gene is TRBJ1-1, the V gene TRBV5-1; D gene unclear. CDR3 region: CASSLVITPRAMNTEAFF. The CDR3 DNA follows: TGCGCCAGCAGCTTGGTAATCACGCCACGGGCTATGAACACTGAAGCTTTCTTT.